These 14 T cell receptor beta chains originate from one sample sequenced in a study of T-cell memory formation after mild COVID-19. TCRdb analysed the 5' RACE reads with MiXCR anew, one entry per CDR3 protein. Among about 470,000 distinct CDR3 sequences, 15% to 20% were seen once, and the ten largest hold 12%. Material for sequencing was PBMCs or a T cell subset sorted from them (not recorded which). These receptor sequences come from an adult woman who had mild COVID-19 (a few samples of this study predate the infection). Cell type and time point are not known.

The chain employs TRBV4-1 and TRBJ2-3; a possible D gene is TRBD1 (5 bases). The CDR3 has 15 residues. The V and J ends lost 1 base and 2 bases respectively, with 10 bases between them. Germline-derived CDR1 and CDR2 are MGHRA and YSYEKL. CDR3 in amino acids: CASSQGVRDTDTQYF. DNA of the CDR3: TGCGCCAGCAGCCAAGGAGTCAGGGACACAGATACGCAGTATTTT.

The genes are TRBV7-8 and TRBJ1-2; D not resolved. The germline CDR1 and CDR2 sequences are SGHVS and FQNEAQ. Trimming removed 3 bases at V and 1 base at J, with 12 bases between. This CDR3 has 15 amino acids. DNA for the CDR3: TGTGCCAGCAGCTTCCGCTCCGGCTATAACTATGGCTACACCTTC. Translated: CASSFRSGYNYGYTF. The full variable domain, its missing parts supplied by reference TRBV7-8 and TRBJ1-2, is GAGVSQSPRYKVAKRGQDVALRCDPISGHVSLFWYQQALGQGPEFLTYFQNEAQLDKSGLPSDRFFAERPEGSVSTLKIQRTQQEDSAVYLCASSFRSGYNYGYTFGSGTRLTVV.

The rearrangement uses TRBV20-1 and TRBJ1-2; D call uncertain. Germline values: CDR1 DFQATT, CDR2 SNEGSKA (reference sequence). Between the trimmed V and J ends, which lost 0 bases and 3 bases, there was a span of 8 bases. CDR3 size: 13 residues. The CDR3 reads CSARDKGYYGYTF. The CDR3 nucleotides are TGCAGTGCTAGAGATAAGGGTTACTATGGCTACACCTTC.

This clonotype has just a few counts. This sequence joins TRBV10-2 and TRBJ2-7; the D gene is possibly TRBD2 (6 bases). Germline assignment: CDR1 WSHSY and CDR2 SAAADI. V dropped 6 bases and J dropped 7 bases, with 22 bases sitting between them. The CDR3 covers 15 residues. The CDR3 reads CASSGAGVLAGEQYF. As DNA, the CDR3 is TGCGCCAGCAGCGGTGCGGGTGTACTTGCGGGAGAGCAGTACTTC.

The chain links TRBV29-1 to TRBJ2-2; D call uncertain. The CDR3 sequence is 15 residues long. Germline V gene data show CDR1 as SQVTM and CDR2 as ANQGSEA. V shed 6 bases and J shed 0 bases, with 14 bases lying between them. The CDR3 region is CSVTPGTANTGELFF. The CDR3, as DNA: TGCAGCGTAACCCCCGGCACGGCGAACACCGGGGAGCTGTTTTTT.

The chain has TRBV12-3 or TRBV12-4 and TRBJ2-2; D is ambiguous. This CDR3 has 14 residues. The V and J ends lost 8 bases and 4 bases respectively, with 14 bases between them. CDR3 DNA: TGTGCCAGCGGAAAAAACGGCGGCACCGGGGAGCTGTTTTTT. This translates into CASGKNGGTGELFF.

The chain employs TRBV7-6 and TRBJ1-1; 8 nucleotides align to TRBD1. The CDR3 has 13 amino acids. Germline V gives CDR1 SGHVS, CDR2 FNYEAQ. The J segment lost 4 bases and the V segment lost 5 bases, leaving 3 bases of the junction unmatched. CDR3 region: CASSRGQGTEAFF. The CDR3 nucleotides read TGTGCCAGCAGCCGAGGACAGGGCACTGAAGCTTTCTTT.

The chain carries TRBV7-2 and TRBJ2-7; TRBD2 is a possible D gene (5 bases). This CDR3 is built from 15 residues. Germline lookup yields CDR1 SGHTA and CDR2 FQGNSA. V was shortened by 5 bases and J by 7 bases, with 21 bases between the two germline ends. CDR3 coding DNA: TGTGCCAGCAGCCCTCGACGAGGCCTAGCCTGGGAGCAGTACTTC. This codes for CASSPRRGLAWEQYF.

The chain couples TRBV6-5 to TRBJ2-7; tentative D call: TRBD1 (6 bases). The V gene lost 6 bases and the J gene lost 0 bases, with 15 bases spanning the gap. Germline CDR1 and CDR2: MNHEY and SVGAGI. CDR3 length equals 15 residues. CDR3 in DNA: TGTGCCAGCAGCCAAGAAACAGGGCACTCCTACGAGCAGTACTTC. It is translated as CASSQETGHSYEQYF.

This clonotype turned up a few times. This sequence joins TRBV9 and TRBJ2-3; 13 nucleotides line up with TRBD2. J lost 7 bases, V lost 5 bases, and 7 bases had no gene match. CDR3 length: 15 residues. Looked up from germline, CDR1 is SGDLS and CDR2 is YYNGEE. The CDR3 DNA sequence: TGTGCCAGCAGTGAAGGGACTAGCGGGGTGTATACGCAGTATTTT. It encodes CASSEGTSGVYTQYF.

This clonotype was found many times. The chain employs TRBV7-2 and TRBJ2-1, with 9 bases lining up with TRBD2. The V gene end was trimmed by 5 bases and the J gene end by 4 bases; junction bases not matched to a gene: 6. There are 15 residues in the CDR3. Germline V CDR1 and CDR2: SGHTA, FQGNSA. The CDR3 region is CASSPREGQYNEQFF. The DNA of the CDR3 is TGTGCCAGCAGCCCGCGGGAGGGCCAATACAATGAGCAGTTCTTC.

The chain has TRBV5-1 and TRBJ2-3; unclear D gene. The germline CDR1 and CDR2 sequences are SGHRS and YFSETQ. The CDR3 covers 12 residues. Trimming stripped 5 bases from V and 0 bases from J, with 4 bases between. The chain's CDR3 is CASRASTDTQYF. CDR3 DNA sequence: TGCGCCAGCAGGGCTAGCACAGATACGCAGTATTTT.

The chain couples TRBV5-1 to TRBJ2-7, with D hard to call. The V gene lost 6 bases and the J gene lost 2 bases, with 12 bases spanning the gap. This CDR3 is built from 13 residues. Looked up from germline, CDR1 is SGHRS and CDR2 is YFSETQ. In DNA, the CDR3 is TGCGCCAGCACGGACCTGCGGACCTACGAGCAGTACTTC. It is translated as CASTDLRTYEQYF.

This clonotype was recorded a few times. This chain joins TRBV20-1 and TRBJ2-2, with 10 bases aligning to TRBD1. V shed 6 bases and J 6 bases; nucleotides not matched to a gene: 7. This CDR3 is built from 14 residues. Germline lookup yields CDR1 DFQATT and CDR2 SNEGSKA (reference sequence). The CDR3 reads CSAPGQGSPGELFF. The CDR3 DNA follows: TGCAGTGCCCCGGGACAGGGGAGCCCCGGGGAGCTGTTTTTT.